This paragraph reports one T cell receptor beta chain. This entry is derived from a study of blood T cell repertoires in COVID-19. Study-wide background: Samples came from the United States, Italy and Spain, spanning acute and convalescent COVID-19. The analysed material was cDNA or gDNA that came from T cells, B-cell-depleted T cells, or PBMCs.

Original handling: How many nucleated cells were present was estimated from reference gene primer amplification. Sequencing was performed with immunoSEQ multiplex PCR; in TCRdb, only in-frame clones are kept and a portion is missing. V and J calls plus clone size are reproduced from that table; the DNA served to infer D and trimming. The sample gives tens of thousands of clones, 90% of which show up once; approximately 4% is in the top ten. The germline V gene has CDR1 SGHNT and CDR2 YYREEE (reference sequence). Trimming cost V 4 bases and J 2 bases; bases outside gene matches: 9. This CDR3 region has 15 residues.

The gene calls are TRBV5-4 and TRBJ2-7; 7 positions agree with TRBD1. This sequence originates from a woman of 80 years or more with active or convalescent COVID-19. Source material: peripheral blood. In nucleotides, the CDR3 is TGTGCCAGCAGCCACCCGAGGACAGGTACCTACGAGCAGTACTTC. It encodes CASSHPRTGTYEQYF.